This TCR beta chain was identified during a study of STAT5B mutations in CD4+ large granular lymphocyte leukemia. Overall study: Among healthy donors, a particular HLA allele went with more CDR3 'QG' motifs. Study-level findings and limits: Patient CD4-sorted repertoires looked more clonal than healthy CD4+ repertoires, even without putative leukemic clones.

The germline V gene encodes CDR1 SGHNT and CDR2 YYREEE (reference sequence). V was shortened by 2 bases and J by 5 bases, with 9 bases between the two germline ends. The CDR3 covers 13 residues. The assay was run at survey level. Sequencing used immunoSEQ multiplex PCR; TCRdb keeps in-frame clones, though not all of them. This table has about 40,000 clones, roughly 84% appearing once. Worth noting for this clone: Its antigen remains unknown.

This chain uses TRBV5-4 with TRBJ2-3, with D unclear. This receptor was identified in a human donor in good health. Sequenced: CD4+ T cells from blood buffy coats. CDR3 protein: CASSLTFQDTQYF. CDR3 nucleotide sequence: TGTGCCAGCAGCTTAACTTTCCAAGATACGCAGTATTTT.